The 10 T cell receptor beta chains in this list originate from one sample, sequenced in a study of blood T cell repertoires in COVID-19. Method: immunoSEQ multiplex PCR; TCRdb's copy keeps in-frame clones and lacks some. The data show about 180,000 clones, 65% to 90% seen once. Sequencing input: peripheral blood. The receptors stem from a man aged 50-59 years with active or convalescent COVID-19.

The V gene is TRBV7-3, the J gene TRBJ1-1; D is uncertain. Per the germline V gene, CDR1 is SGHTA and CDR2 is FQGTGA. V shed 5 bases and J shed 0 bases, with 7 bases lying between them. This CDR3 spans 13 amino acids. The chain's CDR3 is CASSTTLNTEAFF. For the CDR3, the DNA is TGTGCCAGCAGCACCACACTGAACACTGAAGCTTTCTTT.

The chain has TRBV6-2 or TRBV6-3 and TRBJ1-4; D unclear. The germline V and J ends were trimmed by 0 bases and 5 bases, with 7 bases remaining between them. The germline gives CDR1 MNHEY, CDR2 SVGEGT. The CDR3 contains 14 residues. For the CDR3, the DNA is TGTGCCAGCAGTTACTCGGGCAGAAATGAAAAACTGTTTTTT. Amino acids: CASSYSGRNEKLFF.

The rearrangement uses TRBV4-1 and TRBJ2-7; TRBD2 matches 8 bases. V trimming: 4 bases; J trimming: 3 bases; junction bases outside the gene matches: 8. The CDR3 has 15 residues. Germline assignment: CDR1 MGHRA and CDR2 YSYEKL. CDR3 residues: CASSRTAGVGYEQYF. Written as DNA, the CDR3 is TGCGCCAGCAGCCGAACAGCGGGAGTGGGCTACGAGCAGTACTTC.

The chain is built from TRBV5-1 and TRBJ2-5; weak D call: TRBD2 (6 bases). Trimming removed 0 bases from V and 4 bases from J, with 13 bases in between. This CDR3 has 15 residues. CDR1 and CDR2 from the germline V gene are SGHRS and YFSETQ. The DNA of the CDR3 is TGCGCCAGCAGCTTGGTAACTAGCTCCCGAGAGACCCAGTACTTC. Its protein product is CASSLVTSSRETQYF.

The chain is built from TRBV4-2 and TRBJ1-2; D is perhaps TRBD1 (5 bases). Germline V gene data show CDR1 as LGHNA and CDR2 as YNFKEQ. CDR3 length: 13 residues. V was trimmed by 5 bases and J by 4 bases, leaving 11 bases between them. This chain's CDR3 is CASSSQGIYGYTF. The CDR3 DNA follows: TGTGCCAGCAGCTCCCAGGGTATCTATGGCTACACCTTC.

This chain connects TRBV7-2 to TRBJ2-1, with a weak D call TRBD2 (6 bases). CDR1 SGHTA and CDR2 FQGNSA come from the germline V gene. The CDR3 totals 15 residues. Trimming took 3 bases from V and 3 from J, leaving 12 bases between them. This CDR3 is CASSFRRVVYNEQFF. In nucleotides, the CDR3 is TGTGCCAGCAGCTTCAGGAGGGTCGTCTACAATGAGCAGTTCTTC. Together with reference TRBV7-2 and TRBJ2-1, the CDR3 gives the full variable domain: GAGVSQSPSNKVTEKGKDVELRCDPISGHTALYWYRQSLGQGLEFLIYFQGNSAPDKSGLPSDRFSAERTGGSVSTLTIQRTQQEDSAVYLCASSFRRVVYNEQFFGPGTRLTVL.

The rearrangement joins TRBV7-2 to TRBJ2-5; 9 bases fit TRBD2. This CDR3 has 16 residues. V lost 1 base and J lost 5; bases outside the gene matches: 8. Germline V gene sequence: CDR1 SGHTA, CDR2 FQGNSA. This chain's CDR3 is CASSLDGGGARETQYF. The CDR3 nucleotides are TGTGCCAGCAGCTTAGACGGCGGGGGGGCGCGCGAGACCCAGTACTTC.

This clone turned up a few times. The chain couples TRBV5-6 to TRBJ2-2; maybe TRBD1 (6 bases). Germline CDR1 is SGHDT and CDR2 is YYEEEE. V was trimmed by 0 bases and J by 5 bases, leaving 11 bases between them. This CDR3 is built from 15 residues. CDR3 bases: TGTGCCAGCAGCTTGGGAAGGACAGTAACCGGGGAGCTGTTTTTT. This translates into CASSLGRTVTGELFF.

This clone was observed a single time. The CDR3 reads CASSPTGLAEAFF. CDR3 coding DNA: TGTGCCAGCAGCCCGACAGGACTGGCTGAAGCTTTCTTT. The chain couples TRBV7-7 to TRBJ1-1, with TRBD1 as a possible D gene (6 bases). Germline lookup yields CDR1 SSHAT and CDR2 FNYEAQ (reference sequence). Trimming took off 5 bases at V and 6 bases at J, with 13 bases between the two ends. This CDR3 is built from 13 residues.

This clone has just one count. The chain has TRBV18 and TRBJ1-5, with 9 bases identical to TRBD1. This CDR3 is 18 amino acids long. V trimming: 3 bases; J trimming: 0 bases; junction bases outside the gene matches: 9. Germline V lookup: CDR1 KGHSH, CDR2 LQKENI. The CDR3 reads CASSPIPGQGYSNQPQHF. For the CDR3, the DNA is TGTGCCAGCTCACCCATCCCGGGACAGGGATATAGCAATCAGCCCCAGCATTTT.